Listed here are 17 T cell receptor beta chains from one sample, sequenced in a study of control samples from healthy donors and cancer patients. Sequencing was performed with immunoSEQ multiplex PCR; in TCRdb, only in-frame clones are kept and a portion is missing. The sample lists under 60,000 clones; around 95% were seen once. Sequences were obtained from blood. These receptors came from a man aged 25-45 years in good health.

The chain combines TRBV24-1 with TRBJ1-2; TRBD1 matches at 9 bases. The germline V gene has CDR1 KGHDR and CDR2 SFDVKD. This CDR3 comprises 14 residues. V dropped 7 bases and J dropped 0; count of bases not matched to a gene: 2. The CDR3 reads CATSDRGANYGYTF. CDR3 nucleotide sequence: TGTGCCACCAGCGACAGGGGGGCTAACTATGGCTACACCTTC.

V and J are TRBV27 and TRBJ1-2, with 9 bases fitting TRBD1. This CDR3 has 15 amino acids. V was pared by 7 bases and J by 2 bases, with 8 bases of the junction left unmatched. Germline CDR1 MNHEY, CDR2 SMNVEV (reference sequence). CDR3 DNA sequence: TGTGCCAGCAAGTACCGACAGGGGGAAAACTATGGCTACACCTTC. It translates to CASKYRQGENYGYTF.

The V call is TRBV6-2 or TRBV6-3, the J call TRBJ1-5; D gene unclear. The CDR3 is 15 amino acids. Trimming shortened V by 4 bases and J by 0 bases, and 10 bases separated the two germline ends. The germline V gene encodes CDR1 MNHEY and CDR2 SVGEGT. In DNA, the CDR3 is TGTGCCAGCAGTTGGGCAGACTATAGCAATCAGCCCCAGCATTTT. This encodes CASSWADYSNQPQHF.

The rearrangement links TRBV7-2 to TRBJ2-5; 10 bases are shared with TRBD1. The CDR3 length is 15 residues. Trimming cost V 0 bases and J 5 bases; bases outside gene matches: 3. Germline loops: CDR1 SGHTA, CDR2 FQGNSA. CDR3 DNA sequence: TGTGCCAGCAGCTTAGCCGGGACAGGGGACGAGACCCAGTACTTC. This codes for CASSLAGTGDETQYF. Together with reference TRBV7-2 and TRBJ2-5, the CDR3 gives the full variable domain: GAGVSQSPSNKVTEKGKDVELRCDPISGHTALYWYRQSLGQGLEFLIYFQGNSAPDKSGLPSDRFSAERTGGSVSTLTIQRTQQEDSAVYLCASSLAGTGDETQYFGPGTRLLVL.

The chain links TRBV3-1 (or the pseudogene TRBV3-2) to TRBJ1-5; no firm D call. This CDR3 is 16 amino acids long. Trimming pared 0 bases from V and 4 bases from J, leaving 13 bases between. Germline V gene sequence: CDR1 LGHDT, CDR2 YNNKEL (reference sequence). CDR3 region: CASSQDLAENNQPQHF. The CDR3, as DNA: TGTGCCAGCAGCCAAGATTTGGCCGAGAATAATCAGCCCCAGCATTTT.

The gene calls are TRBV10-3 and TRBJ2-5, with D maybe TRBD2 (7 bases). Germline V gene sequence: CDR1 ENHRY, CDR2 SYGVKD. The V gene lost 3 bases and the J gene lost 4 bases, with 21 bases spanning the gap. This CDR3 contains 17 residues. The CDR3 protein is CAISDMRGTTGPETQYF. CDR3 DNA sequence: TGTGCCATCAGTGATATGAGGGGGACTACGGGGCCAGAGACCCAGTACTTC.

This chain joins TRBV12-2 and TRBJ1-6. TRBV12-2 is a listed pseudogene. This CDR3 is built from 16 residues. Here the CDR3 DNA reads TGTGCAAGGCGCTTAGGGGGGCGGGGCATGGATTCACCCCTCCACTTT. The encoded protein is CARRLGGRGMDSPLHF.

The chain uses TRBV6-2 or TRBV6-3 and TRBJ2-7; 7 positions agree with TRBD2. Per germline, CDR1 MNHEY and CDR2 SVGEGT. The ends lost 5 bases at V and 2 bases at J; junction bases unmatched: 12. The CDR3 consists of 16 residues. CDR3 sequence: CASSTQSSGVPYEQYF. CDR3 in DNA: TGTGCCAGCAGTACCCAATCTAGCGGAGTACCCTACGAGCAGTACTTC.

The V gene is TRBV4-3, the J gene TRBJ2-1, with D possibly matching TRBD2 (6 bases). Germline CDR1 LGHNA, CDR2 YSLEER. CDR3 length: 15 residues. Trimming took 0 bases from V and 7 from J, leaving 13 bases between them. The CDR3 DNA sequence: TGCGCCAGCAGCCAAGATTCGCGGGATGTAAATGAGCAGTTCTTC. As protein: CASSQDSRDVNEQFF.

The chain joins TRBV6-6 to TRBJ2-1, with D maybe TRBD1 (6 bases). Germline values: CDR1 MNHNY, CDR2 SVGAGI (reference sequence). This CDR3 comprises 13 residues. Trimming took off 7 bases at V and 6 bases at J, with 13 bases between the two ends. In DNA form, the CDR3 reads TGTGCCAGCACCTACAGGGAGATCAATGAGCAGTTCTTC. Its protein is CASTYREINEQFF.

DNA for the CDR3: TGTGCCAGCAGTCCGCAGGGTACTTACGAGCAGTACTTC. Translating gives CASSPQGTYEQYF. This chain links TRBV27 with TRBJ2-7; a weak D match, TRBD1 (5 bases). CDR1 is MNHEY, CDR2 SMNVEV, per germline (reference sequence). The CDR3 covers 13 residues. V was cut by 5 bases and J by 4 bases, with 12 bases left in between.

The chain carries TRBV6-2 or TRBV6-3 and TRBJ1-2; D may be TRBD1 (6 bases). CDR3 size: 14 residues. V was cut by 4 bases and J by 4 bases, with 13 bases left in between. The germline V gene encodes CDR1 MNHEY and CDR2 SVGEGT. The CDR3 DNA sequence: TGTGCCAGCAGTTCAGACGCAGGGGCCTATGGCTACACCTTC. Encoded protein: CASSSDAGAYGYTF.

The chain uses TRBV30 and TRBJ2-6, with 8 bases that match TRBD1. There are 16 residues in the CDR3. Germline V gene data show CDR1 as GTSNPN and CDR2 as SVGIG (reference sequence). V was pared by 2 bases and J by 0 bases, with 3 bases of the junction left unmatched. The DNA for the CDR3 is TGTGCCTGGAGTCGAACAGGGGGCTCTGGGGCCAACGTCCTGACTTTC. Its translation is CAWSRTGGSGANVLTF.

The rearrangement uses TRBV7-2 and TRBJ2-3, with 12 positions matching TRBD1. Trimming took 4 bases from V and 5 from J; bases not matched to a gene: 7. CDR3 length: 16 residues. CDR1 is SGHTA and CDR2 is FQGNSA in the germline V gene. CDR3 loop: CASSYLGTGGRDTQYF. The DNA for the CDR3 is TGTGCCAGCAGCTACCTAGGGACAGGGGGCAGAGATACGCAGTATTTT. The full variable domain, its missing parts supplied by reference TRBV7-2 and TRBJ2-3, is GAGVSQSPSNKVTEKGKDVELRCDPISGHTALYWYRQSLGQGLEFLIYFQGNSAPDKSGLPSDRFSAERTGGSVSTLTIQRTQQEDSAVYLCASSYLGTGGRDTQYFGPGTRLTVL.

The genes are TRBV25-1 and TRBJ1-1; D unclear. V lost 3 bases, J lost 1 base, and 12 bases lay in between. There are 15 residues in the CDR3. In germline, CDR1 is MGHDK, CDR2 SYGVNS. CDR3 in DNA: TGTGCCAGCAGTGATCCGTGGCGTGGGAACACTGAAGCTTTCTTT. It encodes CASSDPWRGNTEAFF.

The chain recombines TRBV12-3 or TRBV12-4 with TRBJ2-7; 9 bases are shared with TRBD1. V was pared by 6 bases and J by 5 bases, with 5 bases of the junction left unmatched. The CDR3 has 13 residues. For the CDR3, the DNA is TGTGCCAGCAGGGGGACAGGGCCCCACGAGCAGTACTTC. Amino acid sequence: CASRGTGPHEQYF.

This clone was picked up one time. CDR3 bases: TGTGCCAGCAGCCAACAGGGCCCTAGCAATCAGCCCCAGCATTTT. Translating gives CASSQQGPSNQPQHF. This chain connects TRBV3-1 (or the pseudogene TRBV3-2) to TRBJ1-5, with D tentatively TRBD1 (5 bases). The CDR3 has 15 amino acids. The germline V gene encodes CDR1 LGHDT and CDR2 YNNKEL (reference sequence). Deletions cut 2 bases from V and 0 bases from J, with 8 bases between.